What follows are 25 T cell receptor beta chains derived from one specimen sequenced in a study of regulatory T cells in long-lasting Graves disease. Noted time point: newly diagnosed GD, antithyroid drugs for less than 3 months. The authors made the TCR library using RNA they extracted from PBMCs. To make TCR beta libraries, researchers used iRepertoire HTBI primers and Arm-PCR of CDR3 regions. In TCRdb, the multiplex PCR reads were re-called with MiXCR into one record per CDR3 protein. The sample has about 330,000 distinct CDR3 sequences; 15% to 20% are singletons. In addition, the sample was reused for a study of T cells in Graves' hyperthyroidism and ophthalmopathy.

Material: peripheral blood mononuclear cells (PBMCs), obtained at new diagnosis, from a patient treated with antithyroid drugs. These receptors were taken from a woman aged 18 to 35 with Graves disease.

This chain joins TRBV29-1 and TRBJ2-7; D might be TRBD1 (6 bases). The CDR3 extends over 14 amino acids. Germline V gene lookup returns CDR1 SQVTM and CDR2 ANQGSEA. V was pared by 6 bases and J by 0 bases, with 15 bases between. CDR3 loop: CSVGDTYVSYEQYF. CDR3 DNA sequence: TGCAGCGTGGGGGACACGTACGTCTCCTACGAGCAGTACTTC.

This clonotype has a count of ten or more. V and J are TRBV27 and TRBJ1-2; 7 bases match TRBD1. V lost 3 bases, J lost 8 bases, and 3 bases stayed unmatched. The CDR3 covers 12 residues. Germline loops: CDR1 MNHEY, CDR2 SMNVEV (reference sequence). This CDR3 reads CASSFAGGGYTF. CDR3 bases: TGTGCCAGCAGTTTCGCAGGGGGAGGCTACACCTTC.

The sample holds many counts of this clonotype. The chain employs TRBV30 and TRBJ2-4, with D tentatively TRBD1 or TRBD2 (5 bases each). The germline V and J ends were trimmed by 4 bases and 3 bases, with 16 bases remaining between them. The germline CDR1 and CDR2 sequences are GTSNPN and SVGIG (reference sequence). This CDR3 is built from 15 residues. The CDR3 protein is CAWKAGDPGKNIQYF. The CDR3 nucleotides read TGTGCCTGGAAGGCCGGGGACCCAGGCAAAAACATTCAGTACTTC.

This chain links TRBV7-9 with TRBJ1-1, with D unclear. This CDR3 is 14 amino acids long. Germline V gene lookup returns CDR1 SEHNR and CDR2 FQNEAQ (reference sequence). Trimming left V 5 bases short and J 1 base short, with 11 bases between. The CDR3 sequence is CASSPQVPNTEAFF. CDR3 nucleotides: TGTGCCAGCAGCCCCCAAGTACCGAACACTGAAGCTTTCTTT. Together with reference TRBV7-9 and TRBJ1-1, the CDR3 gives the full variable domain: DTGVSQNPRHKITKRGQNVTFRCDPISEHNRLYWYRQTLGQGPEFLTYFQNEAQLEKSRLLSDRFSAERPKGSFSTLEIQRTEQGDSAMYLCASSPQVPNTEAFFGQGTRLTVV.

This clonotype was detected ten times or more. J is TRBJ2-1 and V is TRBV6-1; 9 nucleotides agree with TRBD2. The CDR3 is 16 residues long. The V gene end was trimmed by 10 bases and the J gene end by 2 bases; junction bases not matched to a gene: 12. CDR1 and CDR2 (germline): MNHNS, SASEGT. CDR3 in DNA: TGTGCCACCCGCCGGGCTAGCGGGGCCACCTACAATGAGCAGTTCTTC. Its protein product is CATRRASGATYNEQFF.

This clonotype was observed at least ten times. The chain uses TRBV30 and TRBJ1-6; 7 bases agree with TRBD1. The J segment lost 7 bases and the V segment lost 4 bases, leaving 4 bases of the junction unmatched. The germline V gene encodes CDR1 GTSNPN and CDR2 SVGIG (reference sequence). The CDR3 extends over 13 amino acids. CDR3 loop: CAWTDRKNSPLHF. The CDR3 region has the DNA TGTGCCTGGACGGACAGGAAGAATTCACCCCTCCACTTT. Filled out from reference TRBV30 and TRBJ1-6, the complete variable domain reads SQTIHQWPATLVQPVGSPLSLECTVEGTSNPNLYWYRQAAGRGLQLLFYSVGIGQISSEVPQNLSASRPQDRQFILSSKKLLLSDSGFYLCAWTDRKNSPLHFGNGTRLTVT.

The J gene is TRBJ2-5, the V gene TRBV19; 10 nucleotides line up with TRBD1. Losses at the gene ends were 6 bases for V and 1 base for J; bases not matched to a gene: 5. The CDR3 covers 15 residues. Germline V gene sequence: CDR1 LNHDA, CDR2 SQIVND (reference sequence). CDR3 sequence (DNA): TGTGCCAGTAGCGGGACAGGGGTGAGCCAAGAGACCCAGTACTTC. Residues: CASSGTGVSQETQYF. The whole variable domain, remainder taken from reference TRBV19 and TRBJ2-5, is DGGITQSPKYLFRKEGQNVTLSCEQNLNHDAMYWYRQDPGQGLRLIYYSQIVNDFQKGDIAEGYSVSREKKESFPLTVTSAQKNPTAFYLCASSGTGVSQETQYFGPGTRLLVL.

This clonotype was counted ten times or more. The chain recombines TRBV28 with TRBJ1-5; D ambiguous. V was clipped by 5 bases and J by 9 bases, with 11 bases between them. Germline assignment: CDR1 MDHEN and CDR2 SYDVKM. This CDR3 is 12 amino acids long. CDR3 in DNA: TGTGCCAGCAGTGGACGGGAGAGGCCCCAGCATTTT. Its translation is CASSGRERPQHF.

The chain joins TRBV11-3 to TRBJ2-1; 12 bases are a match to TRBD2. Germline loops: CDR1 SGHNT, CDR2 YENEEA. V shed 5 bases and J 7 bases; nucleotides not matched to a gene: 9. The CDR3 covers 16 residues. The CDR3 spells CASSQLAGGAGNEQFF. CDR3 in DNA: TGTGCCAGCAGCCAGCTAGCGGGAGGGGCGGGAAATGAGCAGTTCTTC. Based on the CDR3 plus reference TRBV11-3 and TRBJ2-1, the full variable domain is EAGVVQSPRYKIIEKKQPVAFWCNPISGHNTLYWYLQNLGQGPELLIRYENEEAVDDSQLPKDRFSAERLKGVDSTLKIQPAELGDSAVYLCASSQLAGGAGNEQFFGPGTRLTVL.

This clonotype came up many times. The genes are TRBV28 and TRBJ2-2; no clear D. This CDR3 is 11 amino acids long. Germline V CDR1 and CDR2: MDHEN, SYDVKM. V lost 3 bases and J 8 bases, leaving 4 bases between the germline ends. The CDR3 nucleotides read TGTGCCAGCAGTTTTGGGGGGGAGCTGTTTTTT. This encodes CASSFGGELFF.

This clonotype was counted a few times. This chain links TRBV24-1 with TRBJ1-4, with 9 bases identical to TRBD1. CDR3 size: 18 residues. From germline, CDR1 is KGHDR and CDR2 SFDVKD. The trim removed 3 bases at V and 0 bases at J, leaving 7 bases unmatched. CDR3 loop: CATSDTGTGTATNEKLFF. CDR3 nucleotides: TGTGCCACCAGTGATACCGGGACAGGGACTGCAACTAATGAAAAACTGTTTTTT.

This clonotype was seen more than once but under ten times. With a far larger clone one base away, a read error is the likely cause. The V and J genes are TRBV6-5 and TRBJ1-1; no definite D call. This CDR3 contains 13 residues. Germline CDR1 MNHEY, CDR2 SVGAGI. V was clipped by 2 bases and J by 1 base, with 5 bases between them. CDR3 residues: CASSYPGNTEAFF. The DNA of the CDR3 is TGTGCCAGCAGTTACCCCGGGAACACTGAAGCTTTCTTT.

The chain recombines TRBV5-1 with TRBJ2-1; TRBD1 agrees at 7 bases. Germline loops: CDR1 SGHRS, CDR2 YFSETQ. The CDR3 extends over 14 amino acids. V lost 0 bases, J lost 4 bases, and 1 base stayed unmatched. CDR3 in amino acids: CASSLGDSYNEQFF. Written as DNA, the CDR3 is TGCGCCAGCAGCTTGGGGGACAGTTACAATGAGCAGTTCTTC.

This clonotype was observed many times. This chain links TRBV18 with TRBJ2-3; no firm D call. The germline V gene has CDR1 KGHSH and CDR2 LQKENI. CDR3 length: 14 amino acids. The ends were cut back, 6 bases at V and 1 base at J, with 11 bases in the middle. As DNA, the CDR3 is TGTGCCAGCTCCCTAGAGGTTCGCACAGATACGCAGTATTTT. Residues: CASSLEVRTDTQYF.

The chain uses TRBV27 and TRBJ2-7; a possible D gene is TRBD1 (6 bases). Trimming removed 2 bases at V and 3 bases at J, with 14 bases between. This CDR3 is 15 amino acids long. The germline V gene has CDR1 MNHEY and CDR2 SMNVEV (reference sequence). In DNA form, the CDR3 reads TGTGCCAGCAGTTTAAAAGCACAGGGTGACTACGAGCAGTACTTC. Its protein is CASSLKAQGDYEQYF.

This clonotype was observed many times. The chain combines TRBV5-6 with TRBJ2-3, with D perhaps assigned TRBD1 or TRBD2 (5 bases each). This CDR3 has 16 residues. The germline CDR1 and CDR2 sequences are SGHDT and YYEEEE. V gave up 4 bases and J gave up 0 bases, with 15 bases separating them. CDR3 region: CASSRARGDSTDTQYF. In DNA, the CDR3 is TGTGCCAGCAGCCGGGCCCGAGGGGACAGCACAGATACGCAGTATTTT.

This clonotype was seen at least ten times. The CDR3 DNA is TGTGCCAGCAGACAGAAGGGAAAGGGTGAAAAACTGTTTTTT. Its protein is CASRQKGKGEKLFF. The gene calls are TRBV3-1 and TRBJ1-4, with D uncertain. The CDR3 is 14 amino acids. V was trimmed by 6 bases and J by 7 bases, leaving 15 bases between them. Per the germline V gene, CDR1 is LGHDT and CDR2 is YNNKEL (reference sequence). Together with reference TRBV3-1 and TRBJ1-4, the CDR3 gives the full variable domain: DTAVSQTPKYLVTQMGNDKSIKCEQNLGHDTMYWYKQDSKKFLKIMFSYNNKELIINETVPNRFSPKSPDKAHLNLHINSLELGDSAVYFCASRQKGKGEKLFFGSGTQLSVL.

This clonotype was counted at least ten times. This rearrangement joins TRBV28 to TRBJ2-5; 10 bases are a match to TRBD2. Germline-derived CDR1 and CDR2 are MDHEN and SYDVKM. The junction had 7 bases not matched to a gene; V was cut back by 2 bases and J by 4 bases. This CDR3 is 16 amino acids long. The CDR3 loop reads CASSLGSASGRETQYF. The CDR3 DNA sequence: TGTGCCAGCAGTTTAGGGTCGGCTAGCGGGAGAGAGACCCAGTACTTC.

Only one count was recorded for this clonotype. The V call is TRBV19, the J call TRBJ2-1, with D perhaps assigned TRBD1 or TRBD2 (6 bases each). Germline-derived CDR1 and CDR2 are LNHDA and SQIVND (reference sequence). Deletions cut 5 bases from V and 6 bases from J, with 11 bases between. The CDR3 has 13 amino acids. The CDR3 sequence: CASSFRGLNEQFF. The CDR3 nucleotides are TGTGCCAGTAGTTTCAGGGGACTCAATGAGCAGTTCTTC.

The rearrangement uses TRBV20-1 and TRBJ1-2; D not certain. CDR1 is DFQATT, CDR2 SNEGSKA, per germline (reference sequence). V shed 0 bases and J shed 4 bases, with 18 bases lying between them. This CDR3 has 16 amino acids. The CDR3 DNA sequence: TGCAGTGCTAGAGATTATAGGGAAGCGACGATCTATGGCTACACCTTC. It encodes CSARDYREATIYGYTF.

On this clonotype itself: At one end, the junction sequence differs from germline, possibly due to a read error. The V gene is TRBV10-1, the J gene TRBJ2-1, with a weak D call TRBD1 (6 bases). Germline loops: CDR1 WNHNN, CDR2 SYGVQD (reference sequence). The CDR3 consists of 17 residues. This CDR3 reads CASSLRGTRVRYNEQFF. DNA for the CDR3: TGTGCCAGCAGCCTCAGGGGAACAAGAGTTCGTTACAATGAGCAGTTCTTC.

This clonotype was recorded many times. The rearrangement links TRBV5-1 to TRBJ2-3, with D unresolved. Looked up from germline, CDR1 is SGHRS and CDR2 is YFSETQ. The CDR3 runs 15 residues. The V and J ends lost 0 bases and 2 bases respectively, with 10 bases between them. The CDR3 loop reads CASSLDGVSTDTQYF. Here the CDR3 DNA reads TGCGCCAGCAGCTTGGACGGTGTCTCCACAGATACGCAGTATTTT.

This clonotype came up many times. The J gene is TRBJ2-5, the V gene TRBV29-1, with D possibly called TRBD1 or TRBD2 (6 bases each). Deletions cut 4 bases from V and 4 bases from J, with 13 bases between. CDR1 and CDR2 (germline): SQVTM, ANQGSEA. The CDR3 has 13 amino acids. CDR3 residues: CSVVWGAIETQYF. The DNA for the CDR3 is TGCAGCGTTGTATGGGGGGCAATAGAGACCCAGTACTTC.

The J gene is TRBJ1-5, the V gene TRBV20-1, with TRBD1 identical over 8 bases. The germline CDR1 and CDR2 sequences are DFQATT and SNEGSKA (reference sequence). The CDR3 spans 14 residues. V lost 7 bases, J lost 4 bases, and 9 bases stayed unmatched. The CDR3 DNA reads TGCAGTGTAACTCCGGGACAGGAAAATCAGCCCCAGCATTTT. It is translated as CSVTPGQENQPQHF.

This clonotype was found many times. CDR3 sequence reads: CASSRGTSEAFF. The CDR3 coding sequence is TGTGCCAGCAGCCGTGGGACATCTGAAGCTTTCTTT. This chain joins TRBV11-2 and TRBJ1-1; tentative D call: TRBD1 (6 bases). CDR1 and CDR2 (germline): SGHAT, FQNNGV. This CDR3 has 12 residues. The V and J ends lost 5 bases and 6 bases respectively, with 10 bases between them.